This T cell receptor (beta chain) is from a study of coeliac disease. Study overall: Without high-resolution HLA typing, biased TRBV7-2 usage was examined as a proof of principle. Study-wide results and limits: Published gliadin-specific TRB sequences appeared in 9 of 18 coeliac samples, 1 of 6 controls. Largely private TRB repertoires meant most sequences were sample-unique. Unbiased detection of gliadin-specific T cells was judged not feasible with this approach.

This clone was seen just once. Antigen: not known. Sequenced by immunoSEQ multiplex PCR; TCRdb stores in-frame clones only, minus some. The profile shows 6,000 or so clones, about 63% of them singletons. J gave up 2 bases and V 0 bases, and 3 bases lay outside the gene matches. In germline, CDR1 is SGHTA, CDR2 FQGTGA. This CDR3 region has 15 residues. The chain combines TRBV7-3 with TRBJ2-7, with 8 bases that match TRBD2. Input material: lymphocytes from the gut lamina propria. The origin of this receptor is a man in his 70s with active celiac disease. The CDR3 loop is CASSLTAGVPYEQYF. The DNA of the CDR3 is TGTGCCAGCAGCTTAACAGCGGGAGTTCCCTACGAGCAGTACTTC.